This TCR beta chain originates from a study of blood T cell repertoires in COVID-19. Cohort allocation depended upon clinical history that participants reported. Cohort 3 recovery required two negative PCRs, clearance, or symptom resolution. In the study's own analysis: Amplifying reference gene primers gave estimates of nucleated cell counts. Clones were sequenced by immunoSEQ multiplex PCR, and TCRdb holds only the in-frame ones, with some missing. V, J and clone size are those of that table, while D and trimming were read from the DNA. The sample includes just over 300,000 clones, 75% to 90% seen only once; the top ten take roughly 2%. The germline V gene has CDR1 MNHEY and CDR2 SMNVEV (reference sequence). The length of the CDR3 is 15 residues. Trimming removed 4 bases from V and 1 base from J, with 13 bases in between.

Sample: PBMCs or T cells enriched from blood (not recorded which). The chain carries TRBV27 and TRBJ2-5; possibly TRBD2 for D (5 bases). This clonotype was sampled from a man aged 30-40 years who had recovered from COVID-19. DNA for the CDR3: TGTGCCAGCAGTTCGCTAAAAGCGGTCCAAGAGACCCAGTACTTC. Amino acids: CASSSLKAVQETQYF.